The clone carrying this TCR beta chain was detected only a few times. Its antigen remains unidentified. The data were obtained in a study of cytomegalovirus exposure and HLA in healthy donors. Broader study findings: Sequence variants that were highly shared formed a cluster that was likely a sequencing artifact. Later on, analysis showed that most CMV-associated TCR beta chains appeared to be HLA-restricted. The authors reported that TCR beta sequences could predict HLA-A and HLA-B alleles. These predictions were accurate for most subjects in the first cohort. Later on, an analysis found that several of the most significant clusters appeared to be linked to common viral pathogens, which included parvovirus B19.

This CDR3 is built from 15 residues. V gave up 5 bases and J gave up 8 bases; unmatched junction bases: 9. Germline V gene data show CDR1 as MNHEY and CDR2 as SVGAGI. The PCR had 60 Vbeta and 13 Jbeta primers. Sequencing used immunoSEQ multiplex PCR; TCRdb keeps in-frame clones, though not all of them. The profile shows around 130,000 clones, around 83% of them singletons. The sample consisted of PBMCs. This TCR derives from a girl aged 2-10 years in good health and CMV-seronegative. The chain has TRBV6-5 and TRBJ1-4; 9 bases are a match to TRBD1. The CDR3 region has the DNA TGTGCCAGCAGTCGGCGGACAGGGGCATGGGAAAAACTGTTTTTT. Its protein is CASSRRTGAWEKLFF.